This T cell receptor (beta chain) was sequenced in a study of blood T cells in healthy people across ages. From germline, CDR1 is GTSNPN and CDR2 SVGIG (reference sequence). After removal of 0 bases from V and 4 bases from J, the junction contained 11 bases not matched to a gene. CDR3 size: 16 residues. The second PCR ran about 6 to 11 cycles with a sample-barcoded 5' primer and J-beta primers. Each cDNA molecule was tagged by a template-switch adaptor that had 12 random nucleotides. Sequencing recovered at least 3 million CDR3-containing paired-end reads from each sample. TCRdb processed the 5' RACE reads anew with MiXCR; each CDR3 protein has one entry. The sample includes about 780,000 distinct CDR3 sequences, around 45% of them seen just once.

The chain uses TRBV30 and TRBJ2-5, with TRBD1 matching 7 bases. This TCR was sampled from a man aged 80 or over in good health. The sequencing input was blood. The CDR3 reads CAWSVLGGTALETQYF. Written as DNA, the CDR3 is TGTGCCTGGAGTGTACTAGGTGGGACAGCTTTAGAGACCCAGTACTTC.